This section outlines one T cell receptor (beta chain) sequence together with its context. This specimen comes from a study of Graves' ophthalmopathy and Graves' hyperthyroidism. There are 19 residues in the CDR3. The V and J ends lost 5 bases and 2 bases, in that order; junction bases with no gene match: 14. Germline V gives CDR1 KGHDR, CDR2 SFDVKD. The study amplified TCR beta CDR3 regions using RNA transcripts. First-round RT-PCR with HTBI primers preceded a second-round multiplex PCR. TCRdb passed the multiplex PCR reads through MiXCR, listing each CDR3 protein once. The sample includes around 1.1 million distinct CDR3 sequences, less than 45% of them seen just once. Hyperthyroidism patients were newly diagnosed, ill under 2 months, and aged 18 to 65 years.

The rearrangement uses TRBV24-1 and TRBJ2-5, with 12 bases that match TRBD2. The clonotype comes from an adult man with Graves' hyperthyroidism. Sample: peripheral blood or thyroid tissue (not recorded which). This CDR3 reads CATSGPTGGLAGLQETQYF. DNA for the CDR3: TGTGCCACCAGTGGCCCGACCGGCGGACTAGCGGGGCTACAAGAGACCCAGTACTTC.